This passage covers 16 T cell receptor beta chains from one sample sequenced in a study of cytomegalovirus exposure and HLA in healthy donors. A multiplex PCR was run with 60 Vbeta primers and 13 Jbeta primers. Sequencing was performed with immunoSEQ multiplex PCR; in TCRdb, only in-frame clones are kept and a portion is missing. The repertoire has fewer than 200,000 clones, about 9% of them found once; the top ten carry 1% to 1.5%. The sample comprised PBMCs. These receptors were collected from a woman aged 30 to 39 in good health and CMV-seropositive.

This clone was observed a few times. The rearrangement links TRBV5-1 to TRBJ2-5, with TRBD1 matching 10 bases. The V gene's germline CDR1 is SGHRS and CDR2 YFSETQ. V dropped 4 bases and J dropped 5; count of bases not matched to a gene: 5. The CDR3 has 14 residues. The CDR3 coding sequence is TGCGCCAGCAGCGCGAGGACAGGGGGGGAGACCCAGTACTTC. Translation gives CASSARTGGETQYF.

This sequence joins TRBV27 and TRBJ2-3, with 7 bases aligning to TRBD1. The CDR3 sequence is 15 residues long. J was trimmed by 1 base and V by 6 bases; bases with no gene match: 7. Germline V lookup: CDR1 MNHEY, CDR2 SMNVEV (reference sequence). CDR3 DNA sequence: TGTGCCAGCAGCACGGGACAGAAAGGCACAGATACGCAGTATTTT. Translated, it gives CASSTGQKGTDTQYF.

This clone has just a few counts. In nucleotides, the CDR3 is TGTGCCAGCAGTGAGGGGAGTTTACTCTCTGGGGCCAACGTCCTGACTTTC. Protein sequence: CASSEGSLLSGANVLTF. The chain is built from TRBV6-1 and TRBJ2-6; maybe TRBD2 (5 bases). The CDR3 covers 17 residues. V shed 3 bases and J shed 0 bases, with 12 bases lying between them. CDR1 MNHNS and CDR2 SASEGT come from the germline V gene.

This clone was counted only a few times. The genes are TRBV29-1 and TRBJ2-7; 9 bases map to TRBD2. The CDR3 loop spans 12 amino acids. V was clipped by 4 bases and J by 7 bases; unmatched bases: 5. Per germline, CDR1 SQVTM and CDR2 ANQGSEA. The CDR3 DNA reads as TGCAGCGTTGGGCTAGCGGGGATGGAGCAGTACTTC. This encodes CSVGLAGMEQYF.

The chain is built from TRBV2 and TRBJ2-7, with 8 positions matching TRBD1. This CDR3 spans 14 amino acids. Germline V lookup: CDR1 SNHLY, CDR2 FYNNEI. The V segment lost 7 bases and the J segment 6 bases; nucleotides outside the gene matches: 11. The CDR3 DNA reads TGTGCCAGCAAGAAGGACAGGGAGTCTCTCGAGCAGTACTTC. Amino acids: CASKKDRESLEQYF.

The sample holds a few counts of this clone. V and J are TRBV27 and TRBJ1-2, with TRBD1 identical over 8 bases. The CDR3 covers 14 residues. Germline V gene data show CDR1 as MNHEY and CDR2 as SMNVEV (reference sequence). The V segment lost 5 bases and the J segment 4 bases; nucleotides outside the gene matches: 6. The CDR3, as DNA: TGTGCCAGCAGTCCGGGACAGGCTCTCTATGGCTACACCTTC. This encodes CASSPGQALYGYTF.

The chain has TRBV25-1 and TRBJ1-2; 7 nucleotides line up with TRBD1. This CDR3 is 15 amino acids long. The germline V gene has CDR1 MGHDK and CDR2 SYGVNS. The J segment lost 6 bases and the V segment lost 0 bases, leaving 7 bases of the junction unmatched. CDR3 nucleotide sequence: TGTGCCAGCAGTGAATACCAGACAGGGCAGAATGGCTACACCTTC. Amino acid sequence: CASSEYQTGQNGYTF.

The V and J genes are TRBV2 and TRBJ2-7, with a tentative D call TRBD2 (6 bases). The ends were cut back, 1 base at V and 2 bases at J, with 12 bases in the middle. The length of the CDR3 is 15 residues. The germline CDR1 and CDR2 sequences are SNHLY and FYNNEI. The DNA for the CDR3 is TGTGCCAGCAGTGAAGTGGGCGGGGCCGCCTACGAGCAGTACTTC. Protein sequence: CASSEVGGAAYEQYF.

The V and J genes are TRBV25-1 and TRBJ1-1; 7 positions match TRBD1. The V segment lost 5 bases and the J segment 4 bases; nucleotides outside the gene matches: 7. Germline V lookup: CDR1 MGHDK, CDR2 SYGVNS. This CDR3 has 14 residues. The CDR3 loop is CASSLTGLITEAFF. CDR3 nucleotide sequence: TGTGCCAGCAGTCTGACAGGGTTGATCACTGAAGCTTTCTTT.

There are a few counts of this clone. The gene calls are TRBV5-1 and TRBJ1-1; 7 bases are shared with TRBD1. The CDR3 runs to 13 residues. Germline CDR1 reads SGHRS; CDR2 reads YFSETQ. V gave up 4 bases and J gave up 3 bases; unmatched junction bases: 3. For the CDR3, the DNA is TGCGCCAGCAGCGCTACAGGGGACACTGAAGCTTTCTTT. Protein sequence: CASSATGDTEAFF.

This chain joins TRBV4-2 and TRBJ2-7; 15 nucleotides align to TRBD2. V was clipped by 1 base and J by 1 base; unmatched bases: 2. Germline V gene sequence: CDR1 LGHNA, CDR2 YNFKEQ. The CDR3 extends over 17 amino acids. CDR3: CASSQGTSGRGSYEQYF. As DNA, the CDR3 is TGTGCCAGCAGCCAAGGGACTAGCGGGAGGGGATCCTACGAGCAGTACTTC.

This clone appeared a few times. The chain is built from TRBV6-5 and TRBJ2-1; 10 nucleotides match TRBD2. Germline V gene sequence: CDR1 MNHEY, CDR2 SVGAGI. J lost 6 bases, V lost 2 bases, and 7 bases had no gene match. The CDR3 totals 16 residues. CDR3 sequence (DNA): TGTGCCAGCAGTTACGGTAGCGGGAGGACAAGCAATGAGCAGTTCTTC. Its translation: CASSYGSGRTSNEQFF.

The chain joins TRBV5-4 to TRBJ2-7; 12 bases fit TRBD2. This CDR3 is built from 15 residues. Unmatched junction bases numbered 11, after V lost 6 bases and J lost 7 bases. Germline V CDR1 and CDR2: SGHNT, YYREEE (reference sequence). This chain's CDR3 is CASTMGLAGGSEQYF. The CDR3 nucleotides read TGTGCCAGCACTATGGGGCTAGCGGGAGGGTCGGAGCAGTACTTC.

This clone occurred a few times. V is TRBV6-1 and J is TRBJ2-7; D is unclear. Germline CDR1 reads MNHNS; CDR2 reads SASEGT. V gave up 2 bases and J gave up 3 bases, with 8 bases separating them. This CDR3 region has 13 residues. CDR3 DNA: TGTGCCAGCAGTGAAACTCTCCGCTACGAGCAGTACTTC. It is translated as CASSETLRYEQYF.

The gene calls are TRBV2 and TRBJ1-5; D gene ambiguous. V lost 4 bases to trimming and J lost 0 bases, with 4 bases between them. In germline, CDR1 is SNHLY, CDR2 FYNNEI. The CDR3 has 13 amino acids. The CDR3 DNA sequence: TGTGCCAGCAGTGTATATAGCAATCAGCCCCAGCATTTT. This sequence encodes CASSVYSNQPQHF.

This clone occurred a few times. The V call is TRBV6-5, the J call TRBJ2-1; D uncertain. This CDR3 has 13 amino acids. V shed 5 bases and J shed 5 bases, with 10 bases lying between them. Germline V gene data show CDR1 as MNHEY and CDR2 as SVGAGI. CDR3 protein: CASSATPNNEQFF. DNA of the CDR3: TGTGCCAGCAGTGCGACACCGAACAATGAGCAGTTCTTC.